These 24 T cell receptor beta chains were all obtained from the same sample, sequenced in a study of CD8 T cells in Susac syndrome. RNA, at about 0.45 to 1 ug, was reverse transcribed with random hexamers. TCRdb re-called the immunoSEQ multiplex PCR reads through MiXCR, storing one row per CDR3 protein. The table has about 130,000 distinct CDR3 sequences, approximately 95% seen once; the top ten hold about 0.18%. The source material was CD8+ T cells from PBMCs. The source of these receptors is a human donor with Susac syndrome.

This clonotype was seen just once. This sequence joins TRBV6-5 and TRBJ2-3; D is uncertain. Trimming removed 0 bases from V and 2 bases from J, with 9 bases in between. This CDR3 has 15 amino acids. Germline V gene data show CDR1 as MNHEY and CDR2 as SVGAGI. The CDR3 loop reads CASSYSLQATDTQYF. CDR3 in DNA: TGTGCCAGCAGTTACTCGCTCCAGGCCACAGATACGCAGTATTTT.

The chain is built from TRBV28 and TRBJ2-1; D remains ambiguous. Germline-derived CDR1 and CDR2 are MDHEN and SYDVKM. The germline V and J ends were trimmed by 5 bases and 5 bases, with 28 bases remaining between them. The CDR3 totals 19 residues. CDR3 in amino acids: CASSPPPLRYPAHHNEQFF. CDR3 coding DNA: TGTGCCAGCAGTCCACCCCCCCTTCGGTACCCGGCCCACCACAATGAGCAGTTCTTC.

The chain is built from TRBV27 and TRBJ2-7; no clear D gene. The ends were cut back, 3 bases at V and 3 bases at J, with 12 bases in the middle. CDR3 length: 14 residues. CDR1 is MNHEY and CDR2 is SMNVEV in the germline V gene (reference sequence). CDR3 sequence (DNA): TGTGCCAGCAGTTTCATAGGTACGGGCTACGAGCAGTACTTC. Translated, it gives CASSFIGTGYEQYF.

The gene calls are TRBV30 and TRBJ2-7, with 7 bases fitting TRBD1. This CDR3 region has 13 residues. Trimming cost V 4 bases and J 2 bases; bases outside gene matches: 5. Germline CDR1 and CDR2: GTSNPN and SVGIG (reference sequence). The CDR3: CAWTGTAAYEQYF. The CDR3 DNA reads TGTGCCTGGACGGGGACAGCCGCCTACGAGCAGTACTTC.

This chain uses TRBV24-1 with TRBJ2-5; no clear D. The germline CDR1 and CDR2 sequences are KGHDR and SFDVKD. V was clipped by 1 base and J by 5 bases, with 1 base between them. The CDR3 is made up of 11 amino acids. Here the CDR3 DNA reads TGTGCCACCAGTGATTTTGAGACCCAGTACTTC. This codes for CATSDFETQYF.

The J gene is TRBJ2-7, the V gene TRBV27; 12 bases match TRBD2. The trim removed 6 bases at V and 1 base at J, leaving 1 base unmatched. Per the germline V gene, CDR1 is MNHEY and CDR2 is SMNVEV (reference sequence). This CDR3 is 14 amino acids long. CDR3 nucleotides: TGTGCCAGCAGGACTAGCGGGAGTTCCTACGAGCAGTACTTC. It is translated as CASRTSGSSYEQYF.

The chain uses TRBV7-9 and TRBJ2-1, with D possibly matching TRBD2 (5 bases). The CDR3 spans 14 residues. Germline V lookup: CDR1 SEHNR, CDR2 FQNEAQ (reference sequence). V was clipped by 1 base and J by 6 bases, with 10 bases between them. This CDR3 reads CASSLGGPRNEQFF. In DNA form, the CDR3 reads TGTGCCAGCAGCTTAGGAGGGCCCCGCAATGAGCAGTTCTTC.

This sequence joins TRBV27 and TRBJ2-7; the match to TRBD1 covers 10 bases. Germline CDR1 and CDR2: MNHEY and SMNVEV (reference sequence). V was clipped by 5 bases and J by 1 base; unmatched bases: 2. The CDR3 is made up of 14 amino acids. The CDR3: CASSLDRGSYEQYF. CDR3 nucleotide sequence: TGTGCCAGCAGTCTGGACAGGGGGTCCTACGAGCAGTACTTC.

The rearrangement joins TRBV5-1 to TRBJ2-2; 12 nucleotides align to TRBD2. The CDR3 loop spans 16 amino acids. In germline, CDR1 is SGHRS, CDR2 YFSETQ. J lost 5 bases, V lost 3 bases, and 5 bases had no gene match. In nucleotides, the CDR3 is TGCGCCAGCAGCTCGGCGACTAGCGGGAGTACCGGGGAGCTGTTTTTT. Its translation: CASSSATSGSTGELFF.

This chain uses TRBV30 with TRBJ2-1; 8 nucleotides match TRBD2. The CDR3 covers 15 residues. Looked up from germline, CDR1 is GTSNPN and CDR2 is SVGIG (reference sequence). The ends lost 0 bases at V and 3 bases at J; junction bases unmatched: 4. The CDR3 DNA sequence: TGTGCCTGGAGTGTACCCGGGAGGGGCTACAATGAGCAGTTCTTC. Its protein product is CAWSVPGRGYNEQFF.

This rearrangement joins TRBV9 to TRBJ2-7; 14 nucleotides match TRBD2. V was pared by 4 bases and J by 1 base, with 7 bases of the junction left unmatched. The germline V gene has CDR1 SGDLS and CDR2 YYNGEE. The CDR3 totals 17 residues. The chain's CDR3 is CASSMGTSGSPSYEQYF. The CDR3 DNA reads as TGTGCCAGCAGCATGGGGACTAGCGGGAGTCCTTCCTACGAGCAGTACTTC.

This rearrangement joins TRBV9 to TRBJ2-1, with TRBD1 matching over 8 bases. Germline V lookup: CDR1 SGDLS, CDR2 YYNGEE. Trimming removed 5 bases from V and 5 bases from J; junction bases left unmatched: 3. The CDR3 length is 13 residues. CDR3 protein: CASRDRANNEQFF. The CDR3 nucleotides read TGTGCCAGCAGGGACAGGGCCAACAATGAGCAGTTCTTC.

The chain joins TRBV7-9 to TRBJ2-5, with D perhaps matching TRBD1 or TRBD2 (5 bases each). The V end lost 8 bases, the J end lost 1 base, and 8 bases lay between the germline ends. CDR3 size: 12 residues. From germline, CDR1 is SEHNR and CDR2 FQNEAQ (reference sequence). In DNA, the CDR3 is TGTGCCAGCCGGGACGGCCAAGAGACCCAGTACTTC. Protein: CASRDGQETQYF.

Here the CDR3 DNA reads TGTGCCAGCAGTTCGTCGGGACAGCAAGAAGCTTTCTTT. Encoded protein: CASSSSGQQEAFF. The genes are TRBV27 and TRBJ1-1, with 7 bases identical to TRBD1. The CDR3 contains 13 residues. V was pared by 4 bases and J by 8 bases, with 7 bases of the junction left unmatched. CDR1 MNHEY and CDR2 SMNVEV come from the germline V gene (reference sequence).

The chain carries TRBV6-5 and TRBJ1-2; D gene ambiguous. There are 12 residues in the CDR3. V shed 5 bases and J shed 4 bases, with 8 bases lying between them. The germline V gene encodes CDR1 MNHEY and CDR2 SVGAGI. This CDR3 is CASSPAGYGYTF. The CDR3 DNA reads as TGTGCCAGCAGTCCAGCTGGCTATGGCTACACCTTC.

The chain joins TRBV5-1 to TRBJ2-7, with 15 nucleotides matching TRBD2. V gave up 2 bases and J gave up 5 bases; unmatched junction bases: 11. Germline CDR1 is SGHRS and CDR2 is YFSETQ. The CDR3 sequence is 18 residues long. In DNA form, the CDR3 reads TGCGCCAGCAGCTTCGGACTAGCGGGAGGGCCCCATCAAGACGAGCAGTACTTC. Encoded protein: CASSFGLAGGPHQDEQYF.

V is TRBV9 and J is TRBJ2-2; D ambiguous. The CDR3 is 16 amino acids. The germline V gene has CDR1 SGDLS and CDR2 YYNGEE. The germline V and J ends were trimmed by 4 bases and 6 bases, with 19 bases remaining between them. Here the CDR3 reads CASSPFGTHQAGELFF. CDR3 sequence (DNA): TGTGCCAGCAGCCCCTTCGGAACTCATCAGGCCGGGGAGCTGTTTTTT.

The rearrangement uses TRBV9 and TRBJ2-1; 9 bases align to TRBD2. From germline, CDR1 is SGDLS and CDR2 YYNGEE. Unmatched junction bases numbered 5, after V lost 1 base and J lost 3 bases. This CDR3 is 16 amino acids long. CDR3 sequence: CASSVLGSGSYNEQFF. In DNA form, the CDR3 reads TGTGCCAGCAGCGTACTAGGTAGCGGGAGCTACAATGAGCAGTTCTTC. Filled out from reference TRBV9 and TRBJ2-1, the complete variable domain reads DSGVTQTPKHLITATGQRVTLRCSPRSGDLSVYWYQQSLDQGLQFLIQYYNGEERAKGNILERFSAQQFPDLHSELNLSSLELGDSALYFCASSVLGSGSYNEQFFGPGTRLTVL.

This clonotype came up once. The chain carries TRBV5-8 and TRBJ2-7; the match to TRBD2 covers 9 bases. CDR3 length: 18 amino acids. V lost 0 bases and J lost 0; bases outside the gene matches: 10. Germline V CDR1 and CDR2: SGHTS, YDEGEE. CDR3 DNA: TGTGCCAGCAGCTTGGTGGGCAGAACTAGCGGGCTCTCCTACGAGCAGTACTTC. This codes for CASSLVGRTSGLSYEQYF.

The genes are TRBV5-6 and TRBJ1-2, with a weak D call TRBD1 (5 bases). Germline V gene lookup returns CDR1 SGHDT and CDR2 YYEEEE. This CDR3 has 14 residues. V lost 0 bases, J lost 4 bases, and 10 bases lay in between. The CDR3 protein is CASSLGGARYGYTF. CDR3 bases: TGTGCCAGCAGCTTGGGAGGGGCGCGCTATGGCTACACCTTC.

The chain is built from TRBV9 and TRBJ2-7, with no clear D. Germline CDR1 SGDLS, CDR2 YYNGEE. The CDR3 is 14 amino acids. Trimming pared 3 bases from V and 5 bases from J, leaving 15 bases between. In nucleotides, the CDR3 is TGTGCCAGCAGCGCCCCAGGTCGGGTTAACGAGCAGTACTTC. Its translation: CASSAPGRVNEQYF.

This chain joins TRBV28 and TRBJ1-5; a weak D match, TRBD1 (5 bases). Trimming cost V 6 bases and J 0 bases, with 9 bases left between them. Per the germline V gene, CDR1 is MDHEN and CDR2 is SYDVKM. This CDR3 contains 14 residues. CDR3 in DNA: TGTGCCAGCAGCCCGACAGATAGCAATCAGCCCCAGCATTTT. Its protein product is CASSPTDSNQPQHF.

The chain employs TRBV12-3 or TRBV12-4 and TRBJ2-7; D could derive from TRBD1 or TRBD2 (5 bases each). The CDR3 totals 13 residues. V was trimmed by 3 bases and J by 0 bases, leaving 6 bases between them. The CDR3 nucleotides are TGTGCCAGCAGTTTCGGGACCTCCTACGAGCAGTACTTC. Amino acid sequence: CASSFGTSYEQYF.

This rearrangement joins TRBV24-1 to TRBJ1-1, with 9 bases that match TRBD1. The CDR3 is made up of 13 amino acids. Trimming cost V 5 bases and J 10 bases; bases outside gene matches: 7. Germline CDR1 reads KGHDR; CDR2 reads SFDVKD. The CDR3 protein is CATSAGTGSRAFF. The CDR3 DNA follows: TGTGCCACCAGTGCCGGGACAGGGAGTCGAGCTTTCTTT.